This T cell receptor beta chain was profiled in a study of blood T cell repertoires in COVID-19. At the level of the study: Italy, Spain and the United States were the sources of the convalescent and acute COVID-19 samples.

Germline loops: CDR1 MDHEN, CDR2 SYDVKM. The CDR3 is 12 amino acids. The V end was cut by 5 bases, the J end by 0 bases, with 5 bases between. Clones were sequenced by immunoSEQ multiplex PCR, and TCRdb holds only the in-frame ones, with some missing. The sample includes some 200,000 clones, approximately 85% of them seen just once. The source material was peripheral blood. The clonotype comes from a man aged 50-60 years who had recovered from COVID-19. This rearrangement joins TRBV28 to TRBJ2-7; D ambiguous. Here the CDR3 reads CASSVDSYEQYF. CDR3 in DNA: TGTGCCAGCAGTGTAGACTCCTACGAGCAGTACTTC.